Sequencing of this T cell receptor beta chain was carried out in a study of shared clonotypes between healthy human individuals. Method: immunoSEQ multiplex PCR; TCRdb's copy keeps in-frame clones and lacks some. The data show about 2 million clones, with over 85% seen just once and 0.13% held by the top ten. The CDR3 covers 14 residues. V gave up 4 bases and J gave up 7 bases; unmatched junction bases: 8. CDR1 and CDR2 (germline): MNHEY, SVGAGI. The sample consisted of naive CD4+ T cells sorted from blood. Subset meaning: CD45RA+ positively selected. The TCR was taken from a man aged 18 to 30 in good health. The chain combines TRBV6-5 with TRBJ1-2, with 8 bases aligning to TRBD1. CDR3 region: CASSSTDRVGGYTF. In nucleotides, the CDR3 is TGTGCCAGCAGTTCCACGGACAGGGTGGGTGGCTACACCTTC.